This TCR beta chain was captured in a study of regulatory T cells in long-lasting Graves disease. This clonotype was found many times. Construction of the TCR beta libraries employed iRepertoire HTBI primers in conjunction with Arm-PCR of CDR3 regions. TCRdb passed the multiplex PCR reads through MiXCR, listing each CDR3 protein once. There are about 450,000 distinct CDR3 sequences in the sample; over 15% occur only once, and roughly 10% lies in the top ten. Described time point: newly diagnosed GD, antithyroid drugs for less than 3 months. Isolated PBMC RNA provided the starting material for the TCR library. These same data were also listed under a study on T cells in Graves' hyperthyroidism and ophthalmopathy.

The sequences come from peripheral blood mononuclear cells (PBMCs), collected at new diagnosis, from a patient treated with antithyroid drugs. This clonotype was obtained from a woman aged 30 to 39 with Graves disease.

The CDR3 DNA reads as TGTGCCAGCACTCCCACAGGGGACTATGGCTACACCTTC. Protein: CASTPTGDYGYTF. The chain recombines TRBV2 with TRBJ1-2; TRBD1 agrees at 7 bases. The CDR3 consists of 13 residues. The V and J ends lost 7 bases and 3 bases, in that order; junction bases with no gene match: 5. Germline V gives CDR1 SNHLY, CDR2 FYNNEI.